The clone carrying this T cell receptor (beta chain) is a singleton in its sample. Authors' analysis steps: For nucleated cells, counts were estimated from reference gene primer amplification. TCRdb keeps only in-frame clones here, not all; method: immunoSEQ multiplex PCR. D and trimming come from the DNA, and the V and J calls and clone size come from that table. Here the sample spans approximately 180,000 clones, 89% being singletons. This study enrolled people aged about 18 to 100 from around 26 US geographic areas. Participant-given clinical history determined each cohort assignment. This sample stems from a study of blood T cell repertoires in COVID-19. Study background: The United States, Italy and Spain were the sources of the acute and convalescent COVID-19 samples.

Germline assignment: CDR1 MNHEY and CDR2 SMNVEV (reference sequence). The CDR3 totals 15 residues. V lost 6 bases to trimming and J lost 4 bases, with 16 bases between them. This sequence originates from a woman in her thirties or forties with acute COVID-19. The chain employs TRBV27 and TRBJ1-5; D is unresolved. The specimen sequenced was PBMCs or T cells enriched from blood (not recorded which). The chain's CDR3 is CASRLSWTGNQPQHF. For the CDR3, the DNA is TGTGCCAGCAGGCTCTCGTGGACGGGGAATCAGCCCCAGCATTTT.